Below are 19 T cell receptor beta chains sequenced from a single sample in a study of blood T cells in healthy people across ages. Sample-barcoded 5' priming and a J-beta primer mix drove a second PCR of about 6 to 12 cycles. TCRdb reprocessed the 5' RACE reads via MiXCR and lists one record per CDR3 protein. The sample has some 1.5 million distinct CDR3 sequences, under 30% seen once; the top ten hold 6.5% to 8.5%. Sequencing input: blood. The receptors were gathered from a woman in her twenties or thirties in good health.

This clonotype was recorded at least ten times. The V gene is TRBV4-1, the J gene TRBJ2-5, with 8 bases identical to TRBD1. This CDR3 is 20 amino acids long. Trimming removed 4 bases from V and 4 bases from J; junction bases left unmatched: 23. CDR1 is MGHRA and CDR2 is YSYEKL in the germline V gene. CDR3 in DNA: TGCGCCAGCAGCCCGACAAGAGGGACACCGAGACAGGGGTGGAGAGAGACCCAGTACTTC. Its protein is CASSPTRGTPRQGWRETQYF.

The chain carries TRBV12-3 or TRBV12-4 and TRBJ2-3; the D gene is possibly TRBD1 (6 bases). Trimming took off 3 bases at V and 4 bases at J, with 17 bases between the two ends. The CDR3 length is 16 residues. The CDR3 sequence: CASSFKTGVSADTQYF. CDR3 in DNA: TGTGCCAGCAGTTTTAAGACAGGAGTCAGCGCAGATACGCAGTATTTT.

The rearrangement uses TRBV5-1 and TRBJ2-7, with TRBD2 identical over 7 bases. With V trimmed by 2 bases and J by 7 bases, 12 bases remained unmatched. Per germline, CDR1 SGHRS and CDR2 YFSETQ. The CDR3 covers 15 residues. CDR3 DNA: TGCGCCAGCAGCTTAAGGGAGGGCGCAACTCGGGAGCAGTACTTC. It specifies CASSLREGATREQYF.

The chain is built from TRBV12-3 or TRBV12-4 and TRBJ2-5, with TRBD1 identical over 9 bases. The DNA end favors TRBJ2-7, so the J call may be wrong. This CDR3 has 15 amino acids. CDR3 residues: CASSLSGTGIHEQYF. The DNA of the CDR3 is TGTGCCAGCAGTTTGTCCGGGACAGGGATCCACGAGCAGTACTTC.

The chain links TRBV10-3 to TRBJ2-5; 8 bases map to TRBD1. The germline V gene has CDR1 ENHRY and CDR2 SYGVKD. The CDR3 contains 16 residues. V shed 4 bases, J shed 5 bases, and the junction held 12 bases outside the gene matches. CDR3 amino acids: CAISGLGDRSWETQYF. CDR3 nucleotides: TGTGCCATCAGTGGGTTGGGGGACAGGTCCTGGGAGACCCAGTACTTC.

The CDR3 bases are TGTGCCAGCAGTCCAGCTAGCGGGAGTGTCCTCTCCGAGCAGTACTTC. Amino acids: CASSPASGSVLSEQYF. V usage is TRBV27 and J usage is TRBJ2-7, with TRBD2 identical over 10 bases. The V gene end was trimmed by 5 bases and the J gene end by 6 bases; junction bases not matched to a gene: 13. The CDR3 spans 16 residues. Germline V gene sequence: CDR1 MNHEY, CDR2 SMNVEV (reference sequence).

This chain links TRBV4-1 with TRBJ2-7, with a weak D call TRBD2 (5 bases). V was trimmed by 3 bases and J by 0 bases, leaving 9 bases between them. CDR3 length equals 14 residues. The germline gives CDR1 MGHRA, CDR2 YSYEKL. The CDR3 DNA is TGCGCCAGCAGCCACGTAGGGAGCTCCTACGAGCAGTACTTC. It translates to CASSHVGSSYEQYF.

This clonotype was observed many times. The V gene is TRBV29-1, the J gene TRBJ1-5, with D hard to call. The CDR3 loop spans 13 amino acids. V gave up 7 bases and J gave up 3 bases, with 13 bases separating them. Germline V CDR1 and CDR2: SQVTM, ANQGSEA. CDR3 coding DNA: TGCAGCGCCTCTTTGGCGATCAATCAGCCCCAGCATTTT. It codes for CSASLAINQPQHF.

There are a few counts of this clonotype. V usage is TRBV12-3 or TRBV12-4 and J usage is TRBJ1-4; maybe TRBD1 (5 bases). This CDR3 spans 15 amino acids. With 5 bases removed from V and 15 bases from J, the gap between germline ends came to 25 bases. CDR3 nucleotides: TGTGCCAGCAGTCAAGGGACGGCCCTGGGGGGAAATTTGTTTTTT. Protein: CASSQGTALGGNLFF.

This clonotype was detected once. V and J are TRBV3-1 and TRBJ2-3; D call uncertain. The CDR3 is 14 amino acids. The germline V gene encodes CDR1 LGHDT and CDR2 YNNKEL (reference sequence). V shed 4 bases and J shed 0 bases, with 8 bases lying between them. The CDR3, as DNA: TGTGCCAGCAGCCCCTTTGCCAGCACAGATACGCAGTATTTT. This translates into CASSPFASTDTQYF.

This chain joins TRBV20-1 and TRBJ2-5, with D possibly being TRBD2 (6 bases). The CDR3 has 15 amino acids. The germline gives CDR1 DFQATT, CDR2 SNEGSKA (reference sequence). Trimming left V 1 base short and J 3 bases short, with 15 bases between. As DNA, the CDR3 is TGCAGTGCTAGAGTGGGAGGTAGTTCTAAAGAGACCCAGTACTTC. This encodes CSARVGGSSKETQYF.

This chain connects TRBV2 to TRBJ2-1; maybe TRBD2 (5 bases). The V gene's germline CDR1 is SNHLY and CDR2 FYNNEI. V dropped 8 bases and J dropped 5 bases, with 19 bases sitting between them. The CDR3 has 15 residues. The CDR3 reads CASRDFPRTNNEQFF. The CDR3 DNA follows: TGTGCCAGCCGGGATTTTCCCAGAACTAACAATGAGCAGTTCTTC.

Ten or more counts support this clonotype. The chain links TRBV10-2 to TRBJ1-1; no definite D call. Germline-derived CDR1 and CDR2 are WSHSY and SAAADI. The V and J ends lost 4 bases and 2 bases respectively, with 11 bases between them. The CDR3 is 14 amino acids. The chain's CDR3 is CASSGARLNTEAFF. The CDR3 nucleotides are TGCGCCAGCAGTGGGGCCAGACTAAACACTGAAGCTTTCTTT.

DNA of the CDR3: TGCAGTGCTCCCTCCGAGCACGCGGACAATGAGCAGTTCTTC. Residues: CSAPSEHADNEQFF. V is TRBV20-1 and J is TRBJ2-1; D remains unclear. The CDR3 has 14 residues. CDR1 and CDR2 (germline): DFQATT, SNEGSKA (reference sequence). Trimming shortened V by 5 bases and J by 5 bases, and 16 bases separated the two germline ends.

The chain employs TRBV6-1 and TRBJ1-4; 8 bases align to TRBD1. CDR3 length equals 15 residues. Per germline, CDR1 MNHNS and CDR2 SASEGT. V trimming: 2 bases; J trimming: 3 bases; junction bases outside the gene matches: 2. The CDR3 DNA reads TGTGCCAGCAGTGAATTGGACAGGGCTAATGAAAAACTGTTTTTT. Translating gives CASSELDRANEKLFF.

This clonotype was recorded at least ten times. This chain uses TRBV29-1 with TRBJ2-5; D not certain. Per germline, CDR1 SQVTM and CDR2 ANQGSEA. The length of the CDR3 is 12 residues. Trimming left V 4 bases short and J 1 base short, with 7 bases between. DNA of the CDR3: TGCAGCGTTGTAAAAGGCCAAGAGACCCAGTACTTC. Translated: CSVVKGQETQYF.

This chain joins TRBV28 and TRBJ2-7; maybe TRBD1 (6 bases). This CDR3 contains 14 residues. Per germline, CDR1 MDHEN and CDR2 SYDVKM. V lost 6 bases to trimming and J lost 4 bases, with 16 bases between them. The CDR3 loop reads CASRFRQGWYEQYF. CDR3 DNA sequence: TGTGCCAGCAGGTTTCGTCAGGGGTGGTACGAGCAGTACTTC.

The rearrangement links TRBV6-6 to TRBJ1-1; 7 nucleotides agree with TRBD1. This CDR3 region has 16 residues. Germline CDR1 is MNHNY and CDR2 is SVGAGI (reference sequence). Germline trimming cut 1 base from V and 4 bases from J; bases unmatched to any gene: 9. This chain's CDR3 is CASSYWAPGQPTEAFF. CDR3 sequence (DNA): TGTGCCAGCAGTTACTGGGCGCCGGGACAGCCCACTGAAGCTTTCTTT.

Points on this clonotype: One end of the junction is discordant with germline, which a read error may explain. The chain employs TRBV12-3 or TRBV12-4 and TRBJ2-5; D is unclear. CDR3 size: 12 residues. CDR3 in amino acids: CASRMTAETQDF. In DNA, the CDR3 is TGTGCCAGCAGAATGACCGCGGAGACCCAGGACTTC.